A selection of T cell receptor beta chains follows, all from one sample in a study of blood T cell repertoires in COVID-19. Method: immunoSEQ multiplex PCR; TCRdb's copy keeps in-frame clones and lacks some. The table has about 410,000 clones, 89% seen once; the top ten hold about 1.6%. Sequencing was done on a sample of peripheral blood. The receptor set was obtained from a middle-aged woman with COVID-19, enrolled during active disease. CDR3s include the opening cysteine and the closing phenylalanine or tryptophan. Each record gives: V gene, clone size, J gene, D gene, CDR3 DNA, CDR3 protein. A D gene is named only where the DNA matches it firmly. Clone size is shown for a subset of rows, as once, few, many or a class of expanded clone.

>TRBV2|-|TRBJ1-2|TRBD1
TGTGCCAGCAGACGGGACAGTTATAACTATGGCTACACCTTC
CASRRDSYNYGYTF
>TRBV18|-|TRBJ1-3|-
TGTGCCAGCTCACCTAGCGGATCTGGAAACACCATATATTTT
CASSPSGSGNTIYF
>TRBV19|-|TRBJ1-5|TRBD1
TGTGCCAGTAGTATTAGTCGGACAGGGGGCTATCAGCCCCAGCATTTT
CASSISRTGGYQPQHF
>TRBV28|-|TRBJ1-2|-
TGTGCTCTAGCCGAGGGAGGGTATGGCTACACCTTC
CALAEGGYGYTF
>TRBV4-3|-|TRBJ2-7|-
TGCGCCAGCAGCCAATTTCGGGGGGCTTCGGGCGAGCAGTACTTC
CASSQFRGASGEQYF
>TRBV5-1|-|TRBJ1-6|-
TGCGCCAGCAGCTGGGACATGCCTAATTCACCCCTCCACTTT
CASSWDMPNSPLHF
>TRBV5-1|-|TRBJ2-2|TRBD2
TGCGCCAGCAGCTTGGTGCCTAGCGGGGGGGCGACCGGGGAGCTGTTTTTT
CASSLVPSGGATGELFF
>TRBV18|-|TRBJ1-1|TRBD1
TGTGCCAGCTCACCACGACAGGGGGATAACACTGAAGCTTTCTTT
CASSPRQGDNTEAFF
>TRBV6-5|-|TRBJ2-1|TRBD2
TGTGCCAGCAGTTTAACCGGGACTAGCGGATACAATGAGCAGTTCTTC
CASSLTGTSGYNEQFF
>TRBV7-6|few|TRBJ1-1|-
TGTGCCAGCAGCTCGCGAGGGGGCACTGAAGCTTTCTTT
CASSSRGGTEAFF
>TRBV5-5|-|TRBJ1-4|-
TGTGCCAGTTTCCTCGGGGGGATAAATGAAAAACTGTTTTTT
CASFLGGINEKLFF
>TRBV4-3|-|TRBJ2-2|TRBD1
TGCGCCAGCAGCCAACACAGGGGCACCGGGGAGCTGTTTTTT
CASSQHRGTGELFF
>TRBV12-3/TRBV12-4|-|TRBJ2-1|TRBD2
TGTGCCAGCAGTTTGACTAGCGTTGAGCAGTTCTTC
CASSLTSVEQFF
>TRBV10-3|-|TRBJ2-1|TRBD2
TGTGCCATCAGTGGACTGGGGGGGGGCAATGAGCAGTTCTTC
CAISGLGGGNEQFF
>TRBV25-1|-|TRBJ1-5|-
TGTGCCAGCAGTTCCCTTATCGGGGAAAAATATCAGCCCCAGCATTTT
CASSSLIGEKYQPQHF
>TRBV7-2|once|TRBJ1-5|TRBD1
TGTGCCAGCAGCCGGACAGGGGGAAGCAATCAGCCCCAGCATTTT
CASSRTGGSNQPQHF
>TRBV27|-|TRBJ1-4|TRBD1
TGTGCCAGCAAACAACAGGGGAGTAATGAAAAACTGTTTTTT
CASKQQGSNEKLFF
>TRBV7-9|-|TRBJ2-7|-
TGTGCCAGCAGCTCCCGTGGAGGTCTAATCTACGAGCAGTACTTC
CASSSRGGLIYEQYF
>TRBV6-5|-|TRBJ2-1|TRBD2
TGTGCCAGCAGTAGCAGCGGGAGGGAAGGACGGGGGGAGTTCTTC
CASSSSGREGRGEFF
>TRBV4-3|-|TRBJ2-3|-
TGCGCCAGCAGCCTGGCCCCCGGACTGACTAGCACAGATACGCAGTATTTT
CASSLAPGLTSTDTQYF
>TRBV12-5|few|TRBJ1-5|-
TGTGCTAGTGGGCCCACAGGGTCCAATCAGCCCCAGCATTTT
CASGPTGSNQPQHF
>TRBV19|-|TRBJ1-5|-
TGTGCCAGTAGGGGAGGGAGAGGAGGGAGCAATCAGCCCCAGCATTTT
CASRGGRGGSNQPQHF
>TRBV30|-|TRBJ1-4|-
TGTGCCTGGAGTTTCTCGGAAAAACTGTTTTTT
CAWSFSEKLFF
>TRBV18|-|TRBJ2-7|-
TGTGCCAGCTCACCACAGACAGGATTTGACGAGCAGTACTTC
CASSPQTGFDEQYF
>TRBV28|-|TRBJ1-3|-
TGTGCCAGCAGTCTGGGACAAATCTCTGGAAACACCATATATTTT
CASSLGQISGNTIYF
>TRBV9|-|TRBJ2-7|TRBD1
TGTGCCAGCAGCCCCCGTCCGGGACAGGGGTCCTACGAGCAGTACTTC
CASSPRPGQGSYEQYF
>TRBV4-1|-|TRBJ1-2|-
TGCGCCAGCAGCCAAGTTGGACAGTCTGGCTATGGCTACACCTTC
CASSQVGQSGYGYTF
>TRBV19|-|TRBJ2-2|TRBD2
TGTGCCAGTAGTCTGGGGACTAGCGGGGCCAACACCGGGGAGCTGTTTTTT
CASSLGTSGANTGELFF
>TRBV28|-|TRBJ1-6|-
TGTGCCAGCAGTTTAGGGGACACAATTCCCTCACCCCTCCACTTT
CASSLGDTIPSPLHF
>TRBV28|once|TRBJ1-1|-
TGTGCCAGCAGTTTTTTCAGGGGGAACACTGAAGCTTTCTTT
CASSFFRGNTEAFF
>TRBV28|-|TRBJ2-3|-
TGTGCCAGCAGTCCGTGGGAGAGCGGCACAGATACGCAGTATTTT
CASSPWESGTDTQYF
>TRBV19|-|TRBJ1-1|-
TGTGCCAGTAGGCCAAGACAGACCACTGAAGCTTTCTTT
CASRPRQTTEAFF
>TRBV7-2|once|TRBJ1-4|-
TGTGCCAGCAGTTCACAGGTCTTTAATGAAAAACTGTTTTTT
CASSSQVFNEKLFF
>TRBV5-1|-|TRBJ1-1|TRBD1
TGCGCCAGCAGCTTGTGGGGACAGGCTGAGGCTGAAGCTTTCTTT
CASSLWGQAEAEAFF
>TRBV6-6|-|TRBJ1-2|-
TGTGCCAGCAGTTACCGGGGGGCTAACTATGGCTACACCTTC
CASSYRGANYGYTF
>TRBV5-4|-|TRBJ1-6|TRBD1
TGTGCCAGCAGCCCCCGGACAGGGGTTGGGTCACCCCTCCACTTT
CASSPRTGVGSPLHF
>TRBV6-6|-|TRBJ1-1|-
TGTGCCAGCAGCACAGGGACAAACACTGAAGCTTTCTTT
CASSTGTNTEAFF
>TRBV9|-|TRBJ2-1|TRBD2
TGTGCCAGCAGCGTACGCCCTAGCGGGGGTACGGAGTTCTTC
CASSVRPSGGTEFF
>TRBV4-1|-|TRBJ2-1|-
TGCGCCAGCAGCCCCGCAAGTCCCCGAATCGCTTCACTCTCCTACAATGAGCAGTTCTTC
CASSPASPRIASLSYNEQFF
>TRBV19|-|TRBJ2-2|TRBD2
TGTGCCAGTAGGTTGGGTAGCGGGAGGCCCACCGGGGAGCTGTTTTTT
CASRLGSGRPTGELFF
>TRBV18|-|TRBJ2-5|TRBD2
TGTGCCAGCTCCCCCCTAGCGGGGGTGCAGGAGACCCAGTACTTC
CASSPLAGVQETQYF
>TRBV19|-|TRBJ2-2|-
TGTGCCAGTAGTCAGTCGACAGGCGGAGAGCTGTTTTTT
CASSQSTGGELFF
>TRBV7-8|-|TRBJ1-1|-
TGTGCCAGCAGCAATAGAGGTGTGACCTCGAACACTGAAGCTTTCTTT
CASSNRGVTSNTEAFF
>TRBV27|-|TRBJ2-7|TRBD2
TGTGCCAACCCACGGACTAGCGGGAGGACCTTCTCCGACGAGCAGTACTTC
CANPRTSGRTFSDEQYF